The clone carrying this T cell receptor beta chain was seen ten or more times. Its antigen is unidentified. The data were taken from a study of T cells in Graves' hyperthyroidism and ophthalmopathy. General study results and limits: Ophthalmopathy prediction by the model preceded onset by a median about 6.5 months.

Among the patients, aged 18 to 65, hyperthyroidism was newly diagnosed and had lasted under 2 months. CDR3 size: 15 residues. Germline CDR1 and CDR2: SGHDN and FVKESK. Trimming pared 1 base from V and 4 bases from J, leaving 14 bases between. Template material for amplifying TCR beta CDR3 regions consisted of RNA transcripts. Researchers ran a first-round RT-PCR on the TCR CDR3 using the HTBI primer set. Each CDR3 protein is one row after TCRdb ran MiXCR on the multiplex PCR reads. This table holds about 580,000 distinct CDR3 sequences, approximately 13% found once. The chain combines TRBV14 with TRBJ2-7; tentative D call: TRBD1 (5 bases). Specimen: blood. The TCR originated in a woman in her 30s with Graves' hyperthyroidism that later progressed to Graves' ophthalmopathy. The CDR3 is CASSQGGRILYEQYF. CDR3 bases: TGTGCCAGCAGCCAAGGGGGCAGGATCCTATACGAGCAGTACTTC.